Here is one T cell receptor (beta chain) with its context. Its antigen specificity is not known. Base qualities are not at hand, and no much larger clone is one base apart. The treatment or condition label on this specimen signifies: allogeneic hematopoietic cell transplantation with graft depleted of TCRalphabeta T cells and CD19 B cells. The children who served as transplant recipients had been given grafts of TCRalphabeta/CD19-depleted allogeneic hematopoietic cells. The data originate from a study of T-cell reconstitution after alpha-beta-depleted transplantation in children (TCRdb year 2016). General notes on the study: Using TCR repertoire profiling, the study followed T-cell immune reconstitution in a quantitative way in children after TCRalphabeta/CD19-depleted allogeneic hematopoietic cell transplantation. Summary of the overall study and its limitations: Apparently early alphabetaT-cell count recovery about two months after transplant reportedly relied on only several hundred rapidly expanded clones derived from non-depleted graft cells. Over the following months the frequencies of hyperexpanded clones went down, and after one year T-cell counts and TCRbeta diversity were mostly credited to newly produced T cells. In some patients, high TCRbeta diversity at day 60 was attributed to recipient T cells and intrathymic progenitors that had survived conditioning.

Trimming costs V 5 bases and J 4 bases, and their ends lie 16 bases apart. From a lookup of the germline V gene (reference sequence), CDR1 and CDR2 are SGHNT and YYREEE. From the cysteine up to the phenylalanine, the CDR3 has a length of 15 residues. Solely the CDR3 DNA is kept, with 45 bases framed from the first base. The library was produced with PCR. This sample was sequenced with an Illumina HiSeq 2500. Molecular barcoding was employed in the preparation of TCR libraries, with unique molecular identifiers being used to normalize TCRbeta repertoire quantification. Clones were called with MiXCR by TCRdb after fastp trimmed the public reads at Q25, and only in-frame beta chains were retained. Duplicate CDR3 protein sequences are folded into a single record with the most common DNA and genes. The sample profile shows approximately 270,000 distinct CDR3 sequences; about 24% of them were found once. Of the sample, under 5.5% is held by the ten largest clones.

This receptor was taken from a female patient under 10 years old who had a stem cell transplant for congenital amegakaryocytic thrombocytopenia, so the T cells may come from the graft donor. The sample here was PBMCs, mostly from graft donor cells, taken 360 days after TCRalphabeta/CD19-depleted stem cell transplant. The sequence is built from TRBV5-4 and TRBJ1-5; the D segment could be TRBD1, given 6 matching bases. The DNA sequence is TGTGCCAGCAGTATGGGGGGCGGAGGAAATCAGCCCCAGCATTTT. Its translation is CASSMGGGGNQPQHF.